The clone carrying this TCR beta chain has just a few counts. Its cognate antigen is unknown. The library attached unique molecular identifiers to individual cDNA molecules. TCRdb re-called the RACE reads through MiXCR, storing one row per CDR3 protein. Seen here are some 42,000 distinct CDR3 sequences, 8.5% to 10% observed once, and the top ten hold 11% to 15%. CDR3 size: 15 residues. V was pared by 6 bases and J by 6 bases, with 11 bases of the junction left unmatched. CDR1 MDHEN and CDR2 SYDVKM come from the germline V gene. Documented time point: patch test 2, 6 weeks after DPC sensitization. The treatment here: therapeutic diphenylcyclopropenone sensitization with weekly scalp DPC. Unfractionated whole blood served as the source for total RNA extraction. This record belongs to a study of human T cells and chemical hapten exposure. Study at large: Investigators sensitized about 2 cm by about 2 cm of upper inner arm skin with 2% DPC. Findings and caveats of the study: Compared with pre-sensitization or healthy control sets, expanded TCRs clustered more.

The starting material was whole blood, obtained in connection with sensitization to the hapten diphenylcyclopropenone (DPC). This TCR derives from a woman in her 30s with alopecia areata. Some clones in this sample may be carry-over from other donors' samples. V is TRBV28 and J is TRBJ2-7, with 10 bases that match TRBD1. The CDR3 is CASRSSGTGVGEQYF. CDR3 coding DNA: TGTGCCAGCAGGTCGTCCGGGACAGGGGTTGGCGAGCAGTACTTC.